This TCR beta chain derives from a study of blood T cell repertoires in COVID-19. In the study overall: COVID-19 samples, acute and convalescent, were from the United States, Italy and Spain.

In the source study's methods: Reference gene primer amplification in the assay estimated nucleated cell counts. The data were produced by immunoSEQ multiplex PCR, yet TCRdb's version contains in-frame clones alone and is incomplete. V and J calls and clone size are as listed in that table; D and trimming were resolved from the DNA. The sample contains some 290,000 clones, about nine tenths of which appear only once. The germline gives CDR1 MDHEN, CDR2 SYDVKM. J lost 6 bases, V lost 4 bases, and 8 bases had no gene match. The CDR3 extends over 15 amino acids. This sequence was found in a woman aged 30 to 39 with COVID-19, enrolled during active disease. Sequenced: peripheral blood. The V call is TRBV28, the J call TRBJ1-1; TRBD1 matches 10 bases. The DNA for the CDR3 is TGTGCCAGCAGTTCCGGGACAGGGGAGGCGGCTGAAGCTTTCTTT. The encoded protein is CASSSGTGEAAEAFF.